Listed here are 8 T cell receptor beta chains from one sample, sequenced in a study of blood T cell repertoires in COVID-19. Clones were sequenced by immunoSEQ multiplex PCR, and TCRdb holds only the in-frame ones, with some missing. The sample carries more than 130,000 clones, more than 75% recorded once. Sequenced: peripheral blood. These receptors were collected from a woman in her 40s with acute or convalescent COVID-19.

The chain is built from TRBV25-1 and TRBJ1-1; D is undetermined. This CDR3 region has 15 residues. V lost 3 bases and J 6 bases, leaving 17 bases between the germline ends. Looked up from germline, CDR1 is MGHDK and CDR2 is SYGVNS. In DNA form, the CDR3 reads TGTGCCAGCAGTGACAATCTGGGCAGGCCGGCTGAAGCTTTCTTT. This codes for CASSDNLGRPAEAFF. Supplemented by reference TRBV25-1 and TRBJ1-1, the full variable domain reads EADIYQTPRYLVIGTGKKITLECSQTMGHDKMYWYQQDPGMELHLIHYSYGVNSTEKGDLSSESTVSRIRTEHFPLTLESARPSHTSQYLCASSDNLGRPAEAFFGQGTRLTVV.

The V and J genes are TRBV15 and TRBJ1-5; D possibly corresponds to TRBD1 (5 bases). Between the trimmed V and J ends, which lost 3 bases and 1 base, there was a span of 13 bases. This CDR3 region has 16 residues. CDR1 and CDR2 from the germline V gene are LNHNV and YYDKDF (reference sequence). This chain's CDR3 is CATSSLAQGSNQPQHF. The CDR3 nucleotides read TGTGCCACCAGCAGCCTGGCGCAGGGAAGCAATCAGCCCCAGCATTTT.

In DNA, the CDR3 is TGTGCCAGCAGCGAACCGGGACAGGGATCACCCCTCCACTTT. It translates to CASSEPGQGSPLHF. The chain has TRBV11-1 and TRBJ1-6, with 9 bases matching TRBD1. The V gene end was trimmed by 5 bases and the J gene end by 10 bases; junction bases not matched to a gene: 6. The CDR3 is made up of 14 amino acids. CDR1 and CDR2 (germline): SGHAT, FQDESV (reference sequence).

The V call is TRBV7-2, the J call TRBJ2-1, with a tentative D call TRBD2 (5 bases). V was clipped by 0 bases and J by 12 bases, with 12 bases between them. This CDR3 is built from 13 residues. CDR1 SGHTA and CDR2 FQGNSA come from the germline V gene. DNA for the CDR3: TGTGCCAGCAGCTTAGCGAGGGAAGACCCGCAGTTCTTC. Protein sequence: CASSLAREDPQFF.

The table lists this clone with a count of one. V is TRBV28 and J is TRBJ1-6; D may be TRBD1 (6 bases). The V and J ends lost 6 bases and 9 bases respectively, with 9 bases between them. The length of the CDR3 is 12 residues. Germline V gene data show CDR1 as MDHEN and CDR2 as SYDVKM. The CDR3 loop reads CASRTGGSPLHF. Written as DNA, the CDR3 is TGTGCCAGCAGGACAGGAGGTTCACCCCTCCACTTT.

This clone was counted a single time. The V call is TRBV13, the J call TRBJ2-3, with 7 bases matching TRBD1. In germline, CDR1 is PRHDT, CDR2 FYEKMQ (reference sequence). The CDR3 is made up of 16 amino acids. The V segment lost 0 bases and the J segment 3 bases; nucleotides outside the gene matches: 6. The CDR3, as DNA: TGTGCCAGCAGCTTAGGAGAGGGGGCCTGGACAGATACGCAGTATTTT. Translating it yields CASSLGEGAWTDTQYF.

The chain has TRBV5-1 and TRBJ2-5, with 10 bases that match TRBD2. The CDR3 has 17 amino acids. Germline CDR1 SGHRS, CDR2 YFSETQ. V gave up 0 bases and J gave up 5 bases; unmatched junction bases: 10. The chain's CDR3 is CASSLAGVLAGDETQYF. The DNA for the CDR3 is TGCGCCAGCAGCTTGGCGGGGGTTCTAGCGGGGGATGAGACCCAGTACTTC.

The J gene is TRBJ2-5, the V gene TRBV27, with 9 bases aligning to TRBD1. The V gene end was trimmed by 5 bases and the J gene end by 4 bases; junction bases not matched to a gene: 8. The germline V gene has CDR1 MNHEY and CDR2 SMNVEV (reference sequence). The length of the CDR3 is 15 residues. CDR3 bases: TGTGCCAGCAGTCATGGGACAGGGATCCGAGAGACCCAGTACTTC. This codes for CASSHGTGIRETQYF.